Each of the 13 T cell receptor beta chains below was sequenced from the same sample in a study of shared clonotypes between healthy human individuals (dated by TCRdb to 2018 to 2020). Library generation was performed with the immunoSEQ multiplex PCR assay. TCRdb carries this immuneACCESS record with in-frame sequences only. Its versions omit some clonotypes, under half of them owing to an unresolved V gene in the studies checked, with the rest unexplained. A total of about 2 million clones appear in this sample, roughly 94% of them only once. Roughly 0.13% of the sample rests with the top ten. The sample consisted of naive CD4+ T cells sorted from blood. According to the study, the label for this sample's cell subset or site signals: CD45RA+ positively selected. These receptors all come from a man aged 18-30 years in good health.

The chain employs TRBV7-2 and TRBJ2-1; 7 nucleotides line up with TRBD1. CDR1 and CDR2 (germline): SGHTA, FQGNSA. Trimming took 5 bases from V and 6 from J; bases not matched to a gene: 4. CDR3 length: 13 amino acids. CDR3 amino acids: CASSINRGNEQFF. The CDR3 DNA follows: TGTGCCAGCAGCATTAACAGGGGCAATGAGCAGTTCTTC.

This clone occurred once. The chain recombines TRBV10-3 with TRBJ2-7; 7 positions agree with TRBD1. V lost 3 bases, J lost 0 bases, and 5 bases stayed unmatched. This CDR3 is built from 15 residues. The germline V gene has CDR1 ENHRY and CDR2 SYGVKD. Written as DNA, the CDR3 is TGTGCCATCAGTGAAGGGACAGTTCTCTCCTACGAGCAGTACTTC. Its translation: CAISEGTVLSYEQYF.

This clone has only one observation. This chain connects TRBV10-3 to TRBJ2-1; possibly TRBD1 or TRBD2 for D (6 bases each). Trimming stripped 6 bases from V and 5 bases from J, with 20 bases between. The CDR3 spans 16 residues. Germline V gene sequence: CDR1 ENHRY, CDR2 SYGVKD. The CDR3 region has the DNA TGTGCCATCAGGGAAGCATCGGGGGCTGGTCACAATGAGCAGTTCTTC. The encoded protein is CAIREASGAGHNEQFF.

The chain joins TRBV5-1 to TRBJ2-4; TRBD2 might be the D (6 bases). The CDR3 sequence is 15 residues long. Deletions cut 3 bases from V and 7 bases from J, with 17 bases between. Germline-derived CDR1 and CDR2 are SGHRS and YFSETQ. The CDR3 here is CASSSGGGPGNIQYF. CDR3 DNA sequence: TGCGCCAGCAGCTCCGGCGGAGGGCCGGGGAACATTCAGTACTTC.

The genes are TRBV10-1 and TRBJ2-7; no clear D gene. CDR1 is WNHNN, CDR2 SYGVQD, per germline (reference sequence). The CDR3 length is 14 residues. V was shortened by 3 bases and J by 2 bases, with 11 bases between the two germline ends. Written as DNA, the CDR3 is TGCGCCAGCAGTGACTCGGACCCTCCCTACGAGCAGTACTTC. Residues: CASSDSDPPYEQYF.

Comment on this clone: This specimen includes other DNA sequences encoding the same CDR3. This chain links TRBV7-9 with TRBJ2-3; TRBD2 is a possible D gene (6 bases). CDR1 is SEHNR and CDR2 is FQNEAQ in the germline V gene (reference sequence). The CDR3 totals 15 residues. Between the trimmed V and J ends, which lost 1 base and 2 bases, there was a span of 10 bases. The CDR3 is CASSLGAGITDTQYF. The CDR3 region has the DNA TGTGCCAGCAGCTTAGGGGCGGGGATCACAGATACGCAGTATTTT.

The DNA for the CDR3 is TGTGCCAGCAGTGACGAGGGGTCGGGGACTGAAGCTTTCTTT. It codes for CASSDEGSGTEAFF. This sequence joins TRBV2 and TRBJ1-1, with a possible D match to TRBD1 (5 bases). V was trimmed by 3 bases and J by 5 bases, leaving 13 bases between them. The V gene's germline CDR1 is SNHLY and CDR2 FYNNEI. The length of the CDR3 is 14 residues.

The chain joins TRBV19 to TRBJ2-1; D is perhaps TRBD2 (6 bases). The germline V gene has CDR1 LNHDA and CDR2 SQIVND (reference sequence). This CDR3 is 15 amino acids long. V gave up 3 bases and J gave up 6 bases, with 15 bases separating them. CDR3 sequence (DNA): TGTGCCAGTAGTATTACCGGACTGGGGGGCAATGAGCAGTTCTTC. This gives the protein CASSITGLGGNEQFF.

The chain combines TRBV7-6 with TRBJ2-1, with unresolved D. The CDR3 has 16 amino acids. V was trimmed by 3 bases and J by 6 bases, leaving 18 bases between them. Germline values: CDR1 SGHVS, CDR2 FNYEAQ. The CDR3 DNA sequence: TGTGCCAGCAGCTTTTCGACGGCGATGGCTCTCAATGAGCAGTTCTTC. Amino acids: CASSFSTAMALNEQFF.

The V and J genes are TRBV6-5 and TRBJ1-1; D ambiguous. The V gene's germline CDR1 is MNHEY and CDR2 SVGAGI. CDR3 length: 13 residues. The ends were cut back, 8 bases at V and 1 base at J, with 11 bases in the middle. DNA of the CDR3: TGTGCCAGCCTTGGCAGAAAGAACACTGAAGCTTTCTTT. It encodes CASLGRKNTEAFF.

As regards this clone: The junction departs from germline at one end; a sequencing error may be responsible. V is TRBV6-5 and J is TRBJ2-1, with no clear D. CDR1 is MNHEY and CDR2 is SVGAGI in the germline V gene. This CDR3 contains 16 residues. The CDR3 DNA is TGTGCCAGCAGTTACCAACCTCGCGCTGGAGACAATGGGCAGTTCTTC. Its protein product is CASSYQPRAGDNGQFF.

The chain carries TRBV19 and TRBJ2-7; D remains unclear. V lost 4 bases and J 0 bases, leaving 10 bases between the germline ends. CDR1 and CDR2 (germline): LNHDA, SQIVND (reference sequence). This CDR3 has 14 amino acids. CDR3 in amino acids: CASSNRAFSYEQYF. CDR3 nucleotides: TGTGCCAGTAGTAACAGAGCCTTCTCCTACGAGCAGTACTTC.

V usage is TRBV27 and J usage is TRBJ2-7; D remains ambiguous. The germline CDR1 and CDR2 sequences are MNHEY and SMNVEV (reference sequence). Trimming removed 3 bases from V and 1 base from J, with 13 bases in between. CDR3 size: 15 residues. CDR3 sequence reads: CASSFRYRGSYEQYF. The CDR3 DNA sequence: TGTGCCAGCAGTTTCCGGTACAGAGGATCCTACGAGCAGTACTTC.